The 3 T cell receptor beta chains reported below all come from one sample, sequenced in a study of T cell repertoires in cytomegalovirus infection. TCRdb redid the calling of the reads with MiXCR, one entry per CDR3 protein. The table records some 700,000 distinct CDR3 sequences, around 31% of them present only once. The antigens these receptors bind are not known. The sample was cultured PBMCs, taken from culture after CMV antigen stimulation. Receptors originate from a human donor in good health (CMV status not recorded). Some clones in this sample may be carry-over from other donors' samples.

CDR3 residues: CASSPGTASETQYF. The CDR3 region has the DNA TGCGCCAGCAGCCCCGGGACAGCGAGTGAGACCCAGTACTTC. The J gene is TRBJ2-5, the V gene TRBV5-1; 7 bases fit TRBD1. Per germline, CDR1 SGHRS and CDR2 YFSETQ. The CDR3 totals 14 residues. The J segment lost 5 bases and the V segment lost 4 bases, leaving 8 bases of the junction unmatched.

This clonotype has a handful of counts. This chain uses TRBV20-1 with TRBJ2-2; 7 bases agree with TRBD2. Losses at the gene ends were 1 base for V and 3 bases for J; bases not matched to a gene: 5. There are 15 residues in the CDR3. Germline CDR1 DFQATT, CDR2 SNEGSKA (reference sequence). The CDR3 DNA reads TGCAGTGCTAGAGGCCCGGGACTATACACCGGGGAGCTGTTTTTT. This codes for CSARGPGLYTGELFF.

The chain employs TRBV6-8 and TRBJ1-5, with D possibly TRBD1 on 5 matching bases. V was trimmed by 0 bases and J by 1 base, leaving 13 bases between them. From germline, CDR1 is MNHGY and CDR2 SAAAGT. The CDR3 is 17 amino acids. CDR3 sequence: CASSYSRPGASNQPQHF. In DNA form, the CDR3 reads TGTGCCAGCAGTTACTCGCGTCCCGGGGCCAGCAATCAGCCCCAGCATTTT.